The 18 T cell receptor beta chains below come from one sample, sequenced in a study of blood T cell repertoires in COVID-19. Assay: immunoSEQ multiplex PCR; the TCRdb copy retains only in-frame clones and omits some. The table lists 95,000 to 150,000 clones, around 90% of them singletons. Material: peripheral blood. The receptors stem from a woman aged 55-70 years with COVID-19, enrolled during active disease.

The chain joins TRBV7-2 to TRBJ1-6; 7 nucleotides match TRBD1. Germline V CDR1 and CDR2: SGHTA, FQGNSA. The junction had 7 bases not matched to a gene; V was cut back by 0 bases and J by 8 bases. This CDR3 is 16 amino acids long. CDR3: CASSLAAGGYDSPLHF. The CDR3 nucleotides read TGTGCCAGCAGCTTAGCGGCAGGGGGGTACGATTCACCCCTCCACTTT.

The gene calls are TRBV6-2 or TRBV6-3 and TRBJ1-5, with 10 bases matching TRBD1. Germline V gene sequence: CDR1 MNHEY, CDR2 SVGEGT. Germline trimming cut 7 bases from V and 6 bases from J; bases unmatched to any gene: 9. There are 15 residues in the CDR3. The chain's CDR3 is CASTPTGGNGQPQHF. The CDR3 coding sequence is TGTGCCAGCACCCCGACAGGGGGCAATGGTCAGCCCCAGCATTTT.

This rearrangement joins TRBV6-5 to TRBJ1-6; D unclear. The V gene's germline CDR1 is MNHEY and CDR2 SVGAGI. V shed 6 bases and J shed 9 bases, with 9 bases lying between them. The CDR3 loop spans 12 amino acids. As DNA, the CDR3 is TGTGCCAGCAGGGCAGGTGGTTCACCCCTCCACTTT. Its protein product is CASRAGGSPLHF.

This chain joins TRBV9 and TRBJ2-2; 8 bases are shared with TRBD2. V lost 2 bases, J lost 3 bases, and 3 bases stayed unmatched. The CDR3 loop spans 15 amino acids. Per the germline V gene, CDR1 is SGDLS and CDR2 is YYNGEE. In DNA form, the CDR3 reads TGTGCCAGCAGCGTTAGAGCGGGGGACACCGGGGAGCTGTTTTTT. Translated, it gives CASSVRAGDTGELFF.

The gene calls are TRBV5-4 and TRBJ2-7, with 8 positions matching TRBD1. The CDR3 has 14 residues. The ends lost 4 bases at V and 4 bases at J; junction bases unmatched: 7. Germline V CDR1 and CDR2: SGHNT, YYREEE (reference sequence). CDR3 sequence: CASSARGLLYEQYF. CDR3 coding DNA: TGTGCCAGCAGCGCCAGGGGGCTTTTGTACGAGCAGTACTTC.

This chain connects TRBV18 to TRBJ2-2, with D perhaps TRBD1 (6 bases). The CDR3 consists of 16 residues. Between the trimmed V and J ends, which lost 2 bases and 5 bases, there was a span of 15 bases. CDR1 and CDR2 (germline): KGHSH, LQKENI. For the CDR3, the DNA is TGTGCCAGCTCACCAAAACAGGGAACCATAACCGGGGAGCTGTTTTTT. This encodes CASSPKQGTITGELFF.

This chain joins TRBV2 and TRBJ1-4; 7 nucleotides agree with TRBD1. Germline lookup yields CDR1 SNHLY and CDR2 FYNNEI. Losses at the gene ends were 6 bases for V and 8 bases for J; bases not matched to a gene: 9. CDR3 length equals 14 residues. In nucleotides, the CDR3 is TGTGCCAGCAGAGAGACAGGGTCGGGGGAAAAACTGTTTTTT. This encodes CASRETGSGEKLFF.

The chain is built from TRBV5-1 and TRBJ2-1; 8 bases fit TRBD2. The germline V gene encodes CDR1 SGHRS and CDR2 YFSETQ. With 4 bases clipped from V and 5 bases from J, the junction kept 5 bases outside the gene matches. CDR3 length: 14 residues. In DNA form, the CDR3 reads TGCGCCAGCAGCCTACGACTAGCGAACAATGAGCAGTTCTTC. It is translated as CASSLRLANNEQFF.

Worth noting for this clone: Other DNA sequences in the same sample also yield this CDR3. CDR3 nucleotides: TGTGCCAGTAGTATTCTCTCTGGGGCCAACGTCCTGACTTTC. As protein: CASSILSGANVLTF. The chain couples TRBV19 to TRBJ2-6, with D hard to call. Germline lookup yields CDR1 LNHDA and CDR2 SQIVND (reference sequence). The V end lost 3 bases, the J end lost 0 bases, and 3 bases lay between the germline ends. The CDR3 has 14 residues.

Sample share makes this clone medium-sized. The CDR3 sequence is CASSRTSGGGETQYF. The CDR3 DNA sequence: TGTGCCAGCAGCCGGACTAGCGGGGGAGGTGAGACCCAGTACTTC. This chain connects TRBV6-5 to TRBJ2-5; 13 bases are shared with TRBD2. The V gene's germline CDR1 is MNHEY and CDR2 SVGAGI. V lost 6 bases and J lost 5; bases outside the gene matches: 6. CDR3 length: 15 amino acids.

The rearrangement uses TRBV3-1 (or the pseudogene TRBV3-2) and TRBJ2-7; D remains ambiguous. The V gene's germline CDR1 is LGHDT and CDR2 YNNKEL (reference sequence). The CDR3 is 13 residues long. V lost 1 base and J 7 bases, leaving 11 bases between the germline ends. The CDR3 region has the DNA TGTGCCAGCAGCCAAGTCCCCCGGGTGGAGCAGTACTTC. It is translated as CASSQVPRVEQYF.

In this sample, this clone turned up a few times. The chain has TRBV9 and TRBJ1-3; no reliable D call. Trimming pared 2 bases from V and 0 bases from J, leaving 15 bases between. Germline V gene lookup returns CDR1 SGDLS and CDR2 YYNGEE. The CDR3 sequence is 17 residues long. CDR3 bases: TGTGCCAGCAGCGTCCACGGCTCCCAGGACTCTGGAAACACCATATATTTT. Translating it yields CASSVHGSQDSGNTIYF.

The genes are TRBV7-9 and TRBJ2-7; 10 nucleotides line up with TRBD1. Germline loops: CDR1 SEHNR, CDR2 FQNEAQ (reference sequence). V dropped 5 bases and J dropped 0; count of bases not matched to a gene: 7. The CDR3 has 16 amino acids. The CDR3 reads CASSRATGGSSYEQYF. As DNA, the CDR3 is TGTGCCAGCAGCAGGGCGACAGGGGGCTCCTCCTACGAGCAGTACTTC.

This chain links TRBV9 with TRBJ2-1, with 8 nucleotides matching TRBD2. The V segment lost 3 bases and the J segment 7 bases; nucleotides outside the gene matches: 12. The germline V gene has CDR1 SGDLS and CDR2 YYNGEE. The CDR3 loop spans 16 amino acids. The CDR3 region is CASSGSGTWAGNEQFF. Written as DNA, the CDR3 is TGTGCCAGCAGCGGTAGCGGGACCTGGGCCGGAAATGAGCAGTTCTTC.

CDR3: CASSPRDRGLNTGELFF. The CDR3 DNA reads TGTGCCAGCAGCCCTAGGGACAGGGGGTTGAACACCGGGGAGCTGTTTTTT. The chain couples TRBV7-3 to TRBJ2-2, with 11 positions matching TRBD1. This CDR3 is built from 17 residues. The germline CDR1 and CDR2 sequences are SGHTA and FQGTGA. V shed 5 bases and J 1 base; nucleotides not matched to a gene: 6.

The chain recombines TRBV9 with TRBJ2-1; weak D call: TRBD2 (5 bases). Germline V CDR1 and CDR2: SGDLS, YYNGEE. Trimming took off 2 bases at V and 2 bases at J, with 14 bases between the two ends. The CDR3 covers 16 residues. The CDR3 is CASSVALEGTYNEQFF. In DNA form, the CDR3 reads TGTGCCAGCAGCGTGGCTCTAGAGGGAACCTACAATGAGCAGTTCTTC.

V usage is TRBV7-2 and J usage is TRBJ2-7; TRBD1 agrees at 7 bases. V shed 3 bases, J shed 7 bases, and the junction held 9 bases outside the gene matches. Germline V gives CDR1 SGHTA, CDR2 FQGNSA. The CDR3 has 14 amino acids. Here the CDR3 DNA reads TGTGCCAGCAGCTTGCAGGGGGACAGTCGGGAGCAGTACTTC. Translating it yields CASSLQGDSREQYF. Filled out from reference TRBV7-2 and TRBJ2-7, the complete variable domain reads GAGVSQSPSNKVTEKGKDVELRCDPISGHTALYWYRQSLGQGLEFLIYFQGNSAPDKSGLPSDRFSAERTGGSVSTLTIQRTQQEDSAVYLCASSLQGDSREQYFGPGTRLTVT.

J is TRBJ1-2 and V is TRBV29-1; D is unclear. V lost 1 base to trimming and J lost 6 bases, with 6 bases between them. CDR1 and CDR2 (germline): SQVTM, ANQGSEA. This CDR3 region has 11 residues. The CDR3 bases are TGCAGCGTTGAAGCCCGAGATGGCTACACCTTC. This codes for CSVEARDGYTF.